In this sample, the clone carrying this T cell receptor beta chain turned up once. The V end was cut by 4 bases, the J end by 6 bases, with 5 bases between. This CDR3 is built from 10 residues. Germline assignment: CDR1 SQVTM and CDR2 ANQGSEA. This sample is part of a study of blood T cell repertoires in COVID-19. For the study at large: Italy, Spain and the United States were the sources of the convalescent and acute COVID-19 samples.

Sequencing was performed with immunoSEQ multiplex PCR; in TCRdb, only in-frame clones are kept and a portion is missing. The profile shows approximately 200,000 clones, 84% of them singletons. The study assigned cohorts using participant-reported clinical history. Two negative PCRs, clearance, or symptom resolution characterized the recovered Cohort 3 donors. The origin of this receptor is a man between 60 and 75 years old who had recovered from COVID-19. The specimen sequenced was PBMCs or T cells enriched from blood (not recorded which). The V gene is TRBV29-1, the J gene TRBJ2-3; unclear D gene. CDR3 in amino acids: CSVVRDTQYF. The CDR3 region has the DNA TGCAGCGTTGTTCGGGATACGCAGTATTTT.